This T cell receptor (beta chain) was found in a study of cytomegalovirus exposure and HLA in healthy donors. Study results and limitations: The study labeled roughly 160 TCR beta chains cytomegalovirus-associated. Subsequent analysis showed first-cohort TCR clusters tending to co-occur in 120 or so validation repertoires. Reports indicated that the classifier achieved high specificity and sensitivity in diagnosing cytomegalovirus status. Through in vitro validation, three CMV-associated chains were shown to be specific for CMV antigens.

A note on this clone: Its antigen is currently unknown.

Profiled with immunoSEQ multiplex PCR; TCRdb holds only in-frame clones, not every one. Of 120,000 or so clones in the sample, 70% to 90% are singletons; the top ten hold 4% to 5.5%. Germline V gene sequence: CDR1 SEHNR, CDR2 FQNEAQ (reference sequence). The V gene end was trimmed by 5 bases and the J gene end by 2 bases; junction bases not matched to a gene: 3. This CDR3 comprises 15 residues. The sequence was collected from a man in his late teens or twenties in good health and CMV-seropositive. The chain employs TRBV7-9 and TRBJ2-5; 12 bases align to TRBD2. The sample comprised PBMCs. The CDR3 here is CASSPGLAGQETQYF. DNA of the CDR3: TGTGCCAGCAGCCCCGGACTAGCGGGGCAAGAGACCCAGTACTTC.